This record concerns one T cell receptor (beta chain) sequence. Antigen unknown. These data are taken from a study of cytomegalovirus exposure and HLA in healthy donors. Study-wide findings and caveats: Later analysis suggested links between common viral pathogens and several top significant clusters.

This PCR relied on a set of 60 Vbeta primers and 13 Jbeta primers. The assay was immunoSEQ multiplex PCR, and TCRdb's table has in-frame clones only and misses some. The sample carries about 120,000 clones, roughly 80% recorded once. Germline V lookup: CDR1 ENHRY, CDR2 SYGVKD. CDR3 size: 15 residues. The specimen sequenced was PBMCs. The receptor's source is a man between 25 and 39 years old in good health and CMV-seropositive. This chain connects TRBV10-3 to TRBJ2-5; tentative D call: TRBD2 (7 bases). The DNA end favors TRBJ2-7, so the J call may be wrong. CDR3 amino acids: CAISERAGEGYEQYF. CDR3 coding DNA: TGTGCCATCAGTGAGAGGGCAGGGGAGGGTTACGAGCAGTACTTC.